Below, one T cell receptor beta chain is given with its context. Its target is unknown. The sample is drawn from a study of cytomegalovirus exposure and HLA in healthy donors. Background on the study: A later analysis reported the same platform for the 90 to 150 validation repertoires and the 666 first-cohort repertoires. Study-wide points: Altogether, 150 to 200 TCR beta chains were recorded as cytomegalovirus-associated. In vitro testing confirmed a few CMV-associated chains as specific for CMV antigens. Across donors, most TCRs were seen rarely, yet some public ones were widespread.

Method: immunoSEQ multiplex PCR; TCRdb's copy keeps in-frame clones and lacks some. The sample has some 340,000 clones, around 87% seen once. V was cut by 5 bases and J by 5 bases, with 15 bases left in between. The CDR3 has 14 residues. Germline-derived CDR1 and CDR2 are PRHDT and FYEKMQ (reference sequence). The material sequenced was PBMCs. This receptor was identified in a woman under 40 in good health and CMV-seropositive. The V and J genes are TRBV13 and TRBJ1-2; D remains unclear. This CDR3 is CASSPGRGYYGYTF. CDR3 coding DNA: TGTGCCAGCAGCCCCGGCCGAGGGTATTATGGCTACACCTTC.